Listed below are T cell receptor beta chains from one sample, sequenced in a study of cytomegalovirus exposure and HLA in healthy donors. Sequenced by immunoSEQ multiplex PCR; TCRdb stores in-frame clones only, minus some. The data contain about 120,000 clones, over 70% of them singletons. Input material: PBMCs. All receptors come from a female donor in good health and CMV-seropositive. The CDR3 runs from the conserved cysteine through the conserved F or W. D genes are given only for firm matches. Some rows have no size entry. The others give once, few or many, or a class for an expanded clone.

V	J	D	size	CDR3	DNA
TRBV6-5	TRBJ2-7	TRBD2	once	CASRAGGRRDEQYF	TGTGCCAGCAGGGCGGGGGGCCGGCGAGACGAGCAGTACTTC
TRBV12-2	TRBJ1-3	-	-	CASRLPPGQVSYPGPENTIYF	TGTGCAAGTCGCTTACCACCGGGACAGGTAAGTTATCCGGGGCCTGAAAACACCATATATTTT
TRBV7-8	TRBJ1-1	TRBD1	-	CASSQGAVTEAFF	TGTGCCAGCAGCCAGGGGGCGGTCACTGAAGCTTTCTTT
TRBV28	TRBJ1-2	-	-	CASRLGLVYGYTF	TGTGCCAGCAGACTAGGTTTGGTCTATGGCTACACCTTC
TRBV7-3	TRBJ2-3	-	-	CASSLRGGSLTDTQYF	TGTGCCAGCAGCTTAAGGGGGGGCAGTCTCACAGATACGCAGTATTTT
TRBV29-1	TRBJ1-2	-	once	CSVWVAYGYTF	TGCAGCGTTTGGGTAGCCTATGGCTACACCTTC
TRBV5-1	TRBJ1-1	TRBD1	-	CASSFQQGDTEAFF	TGCGCCAGCAGCTTCCAACAGGGGGACACTGAAGCTTTCTTT
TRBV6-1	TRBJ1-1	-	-	CASSSYTGAGTEAFF	TGTGCCAGCAGCTCGTATACCGGAGCGGGCACTGAAGCTTTCTTT
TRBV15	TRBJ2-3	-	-	CATSGGLYTDTQYF	TGTGCCACCAGCGGGGGACTTTACACAGATACGCAGTATTTT
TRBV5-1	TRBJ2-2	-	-	CASSPKVGDTGELFF	TGCGCCAGCAGCCCTAAAGTAGGGGACACCGGGGAGCTGTTTTTT
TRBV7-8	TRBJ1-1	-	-	CASSLVVQGLTEAFF	TGTGCCAGCAGCTTAGTGGTACAGGGTCTAACTGAAGCTTTCTTT
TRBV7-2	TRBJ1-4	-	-	CASSHRAGRATNEKLFF	TGTGCCAGCAGCCACAGGGCAGGGCGAGCAACTAATGAAAAACTGTTTTTT
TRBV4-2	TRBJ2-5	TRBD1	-	CASSQAQQGQETQYF	TGTGCCAGCAGCCAAGCTCAACAGGGGCAAGAGACCCAGTACTTC
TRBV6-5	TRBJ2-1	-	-	CASSYQAGLTPNEQFF	TGTGCCAGCAGTTACCAGGCAGGCCTTACCCCCAATGAGCAGTTCTTC
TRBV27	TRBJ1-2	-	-	CASSLRPQGSYGYTF	TGTGCCAGCAGTTTAAGGCCCCAGGGGAGTTATGGCTACACCTTC
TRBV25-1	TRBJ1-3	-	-	CASCRGLSGNTIYF	TGTGCCAGCTGCAGGGGTCTCTCTGGAAACACCATATATTTT
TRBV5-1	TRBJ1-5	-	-	CASSLSGNQPQHF	TGCGCCAGCAGCTTGTCAGGGAATCAGCCCCAGCATTTT
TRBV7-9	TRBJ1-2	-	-	CASSLRDTRSNYGYTF	TGTGCCAGCAGCTTACGGGACACGAGGTCTAACTATGGCTACACCTTC
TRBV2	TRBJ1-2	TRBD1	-	CASSELTTGDNGYTF	TGTGCCAGCAGTGAATTGACGACAGGGGATAATGGCTACACCTTC
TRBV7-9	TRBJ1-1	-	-	CASSSYPGSGERTEAFF	TGTGCCAGCAGCTCCTACCCAGGGTCAGGGGAGAGGACTGAAGCTTTCTTT
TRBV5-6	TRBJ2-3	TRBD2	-	CASSPTSGGAPTQYF	TGTGCCAGCAGCCCGACTAGCGGGGGGGCACCTACGCAGTATTTT
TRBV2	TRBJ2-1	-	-	CASRADSYNEQFF	TGTGCCAGCAGGGCGGACTCTTACAATGAGCAGTTCTTC
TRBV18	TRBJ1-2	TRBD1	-	CASSPDRGDYGYTF	TGTGCCAGCTCACCCGACAGGGGAGACTATGGCTACACCTTC
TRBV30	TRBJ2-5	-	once	CAWSVGGAQETQYF	TGTGCCTGGAGTGTAGGGGGGGCTCAAGAGACCCAGTACTTC
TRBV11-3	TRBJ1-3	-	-	CASSQSTSGNTIYF	TGTGCCAGCAGCCAGTCCACCTCTGGAAACACCATATATTTT
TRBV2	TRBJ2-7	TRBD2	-	CASQPQGTSGLYEQYF	TGTGCCAGCCAGCCCCAGGGGACTAGCGGACTCTACGAGCAGTACTTC
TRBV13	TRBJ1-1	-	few	CASSLVSGGEAFF	TGTGCCAGCAGCTTAGTGAGCGGGGGGGAAGCTTTCTTT
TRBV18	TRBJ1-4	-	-	CASSPSRTNEKLFF	TGTGCCAGCTCACCAAGCCGGACTAATGAAAAACTGTTTTTT
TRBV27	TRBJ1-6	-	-	CASSLRQGRESPLHF	TGTGCCAGCAGTTTACGTCAGGGTCGCGAATCACCCCTCCACTTT
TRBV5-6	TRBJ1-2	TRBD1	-	CASSFWTGVSGYTF	TGTGCCAGCAGCTTCTGGACAGGGGTGAGCGGCTACACCTTC
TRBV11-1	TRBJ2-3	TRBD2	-	CASSASSGGITDTQYF	TGTGCCAGCAGCGCCTCTAGCGGGGGGATTACAGATACGCAGTATTTT
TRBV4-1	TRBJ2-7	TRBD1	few	CASSQGISGQGGYEQYF	TGCGCCAGCAGCCAAGGGATTTCGGGACAGGGGGGATACGAGCAGTACTTC
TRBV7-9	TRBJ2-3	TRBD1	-	CASTRDSRPDTQYF	TGTGCCAGCACCCGGGACAGTCGACCGGATACGCAGTATTTT
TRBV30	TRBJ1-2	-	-	CACKDRFGYTF	TGTGCCTGTAAGGACAGATTTGGCTACACCTTC
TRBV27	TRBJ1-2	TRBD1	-	CASSFVDRGTNYGYTF	TGTGCCAGCAGTTTTGTCGACAGGGGTACTAACTATGGCTACACCTTC
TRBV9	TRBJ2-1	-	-	CASSPTTSVLIEQFF	TGTGCCAGCAGCCCGACTACAAGCGTCCTGATCGAGCAGTTCTTC
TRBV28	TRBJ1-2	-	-	CASSLTQGGYTF	TGTGCCAGCAGTTTAACACAGGGCGGCTACACCTTC
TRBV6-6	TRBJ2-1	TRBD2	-	CASSFSSGVYNEQFF	TGTGCCAGCAGTTTCTCTAGCGGGGTCTACAATGAGCAGTTCTTC
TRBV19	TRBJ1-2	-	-	CASSWGGESNGYTF	TGTGCCAGTAGTTGGGGGGGGGAATCAAATGGCTACACCTTC
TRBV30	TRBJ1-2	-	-	CAWSKGGARGYTF	TGTGCCTGGTCCAAAGGAGGGGCGCGGGGCTACACCTTC
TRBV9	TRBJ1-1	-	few	CASSVAGNTEAFF	TGTGCCAGCAGCGTAGCAGGGAACACTGAAGCTTTCTTT
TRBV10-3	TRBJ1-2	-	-	CAISERSENYGYTF	TGTGCCATCAGTGAGCGGTCGGAGAACTATGGCTACACCTTC
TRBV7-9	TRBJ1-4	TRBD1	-	CASSRGQGIGEKLFF	TGTGCCAGCAGCCGGGGACAGGGCATTGGTGAAAAACTGTTTTTT
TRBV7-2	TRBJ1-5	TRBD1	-	CASSPDRGEQPQHF	TGTGCCAGCAGCCCCGACAGGGGGGAGCAGCCCCAGCATTTT
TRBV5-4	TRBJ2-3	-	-	CASSLGGQGTDTQYF	TGTGCCAGCAGCTTGGGTGGGCAGGGTACAGATACGCAGTATTTT
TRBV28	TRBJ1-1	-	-	CASSRTGLFF	TGTGCCAGCAGTCGAACAGGGCTTTTCTTT
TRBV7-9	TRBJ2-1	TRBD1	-	CASSLAWGTGGLHEQFF	TGTGCCAGCAGCTTAGCCTGGGGGACAGGGGGCCTTCATGAGCAGTTCTTC
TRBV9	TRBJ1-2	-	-	CASSVLQGPGGYGYTF	TGTGCCAGCAGCGTTCTACAGGGCCCGGGGGGGTATGGCTACACCTTC